This entry lists 18 T cell receptor beta chains sequenced from one sample in a study of T-cell memory formation after mild COVID-19. TCRdb ran MiXCR on the 5' RACE reads and lists one entry per CDR3 protein. The sample records approximately 570,000 distinct CDR3 sequences, around 17% being singletons. Sequenced input: PBMCs or a T cell subset sorted from them (not recorded which). Every receptor here comes from an adult woman who had mild COVID-19 (a few samples of this study predate the infection). Cell type and time point are not known.

This chain links TRBV4-2 with TRBJ1-2; 7 nucleotides align to TRBD1. The length of the CDR3 is 17 residues. Germline V gives CDR1 LGHNA, CDR2 YNFKEQ. V lost 0 bases to trimming and J lost 8 bases; unmatched junction nucleotides: 15. CDR3 sequence (DNA): TGTGCCAGCAGCCAAGATCATCAAGTGCGACAGGGTGGCGGCTACACCTTC. Protein sequence: CASSQDHQVRQGGGYTF.

V gene TRBV29-1 combines with J gene TRBJ1-2, with D maybe TRBD1 (6 bases). The germline V and J ends were trimmed by 4 bases and 4 bases, with 10 bases remaining between them. The CDR3 is 12 amino acids. Germline V lookup: CDR1 SQVTM, CDR2 ANQGSEA. CDR3 sequence reads: CSVVSGVYGYTF. As DNA, the CDR3 is TGCAGCGTTGTGTCAGGGGTCTATGGCTACACCTTC.

This clonotype has more than one count but fewer than ten. The chain combines TRBV6-1 with TRBJ1-1; D ambiguous. The V end was cut by 7 bases, the J end by 0 bases, with 12 bases between. Per the germline V gene, CDR1 is MNHNS and CDR2 is SASEGT. The CDR3 totals 14 residues. The CDR3 protein is CASMESRLNTEAFF. Here the CDR3 DNA reads TGTGCCAGCATGGAATCACGTCTGAACACTGAAGCTTTCTTT.

This rearrangement joins TRBV7-2 to TRBJ2-7, with 9 bases identical to TRBD1. The CDR3 sequence is 13 residues long. Germline lookup yields CDR1 SGHTA and CDR2 FQGNSA. V lost 10 bases, J lost 6 bases, and 10 bases stayed unmatched. This CDR3 reads CATHVGTGFEQYF. As DNA, the CDR3 is TGTGCCACCCACGTCGGGACAGGGTTCGAGCAGTACTTC. Full variable domain (outside the CDR3, taken from reference TRBV7-2 and TRBJ2-7): GAGVSQSPSNKVTEKGKDVELRCDPISGHTALYWYRQSLGQGLEFLIYFQGNSAPDKSGLPSDRFSAERTGGSVSTLTIQRTQQEDSAVYLCATHVGTGFEQYFGPGTRLTVT.

This clonotype came up many times. The gene calls are TRBV10-2 and TRBJ2-7; 10 bases agree with TRBD1. CDR1 is WSHSY and CDR2 is SAAADI in the germline V gene. Trimming took 3 bases from V and 2 from J; bases not matched to a gene: 4. There are 15 residues in the CDR3. The DNA for the CDR3 is TGCGCCAGCAGTGATCTGGGGACAGGGGCCTACGAGCAGTACTTC. Encoded protein: CASSDLGTGAYEQYF.

Only one count was recorded for this clonotype. The V gene is TRBV4-1, the J gene TRBJ2-7, with 7 nucleotides matching TRBD1. Germline V gene lookup returns CDR1 MGHRA and CDR2 YSYEKL. This CDR3 is built from 15 residues. V trimming: 4 bases; J trimming: 4 bases; junction bases outside the gene matches: 10. The chain's CDR3 is CASSLRDSSKYEQYF. CDR3 sequence (DNA): TGCGCCAGCAGCCTACGGGACAGCTCGAAGTACGAGCAGTACTTC.

This clonotype was seen a handful of times. The genes are TRBV12-3 or TRBV12-4 and TRBJ2-3; either TRBD1 or TRBD2 may fit D (5 bases each). The CDR3 runs to 12 residues. Trimming took 6 bases from V and 4 from J, leaving 8 bases between them. CDR3 region: CASRLGADTQYF. The DNA of the CDR3 is TGTGCCAGCAGACTGGGGGCAGATACGCAGTATTTT.

The genes are TRBV20-1 and TRBJ2-1, with 10 bases lining up with TRBD2. Losses at the gene ends were 2 bases for V and 8 bases for J; bases not matched to a gene: 12. Germline CDR1 is DFQATT and CDR2 is SNEGSKA (reference sequence). The CDR3 spans 16 residues. CDR3 sequence reads: CSARFGAGGLRDEQFF. DNA for the CDR3: TGCAGTGCTAGATTTGGAGCGGGGGGGCTCAGAGATGAGCAGTTCTTC.

This clonotype appeared a few times. The chain combines TRBV13 with TRBJ1-1, with TRBD1 matching over 7 bases. CDR1 is PRHDT and CDR2 is FYEKMQ in the germline V gene (reference sequence). The CDR3 length is 15 residues. Germline trimming cut 8 bases from V and 3 bases from J; bases unmatched to any gene: 12. CDR3 in DNA: TGTGCCAGCCGGGTACAGGGGATCGTATACACTGAAGCTTTCTTT. Its translation is CASRVQGIVYTEAFF.

In regard to this clonotype: A much larger clone differs from this one at a single base, so this may be a read error. This rearrangement joins TRBV3-1 to TRBJ2-3, with D unresolved. The germline V gene has CDR1 LGHDT and CDR2 YNNKEL (reference sequence). V was clipped by 5 bases and J by 4 bases, with 7 bases between them. The CDR3 runs 12 residues. CDR3 in amino acids: CASSSIPDTQYF. The CDR3 DNA follows: TGTGCCAGCAGCTCCATCCCAGATACGCAGTATTTT.

The rearrangement joins TRBV14 to TRBJ2-3, with 7 bases identical to TRBD1. This CDR3 contains 20 residues. Germline lookup yields CDR1 SGHDN and CDR2 FVKESK. Trimming took 4 bases from V and 2 from J; bases not matched to a gene: 21. The chain's CDR3 is CASSLGGYRRRANLTDTQYF. The CDR3 DNA reads as TGTGCCAGCAGCCTAGGGGGCTACCGGCGCAGGGCGAACCTCACAGATACGCAGTATTTT.

This clonotype turned up a few times. V and J are TRBV9 and TRBJ2-7, with 13 bases lining up with TRBD2. Germline V gene sequence: CDR1 SGDLS, CDR2 YYNGEE. This CDR3 region has 15 residues. The junction had 7 bases not matched to a gene; V was cut back by 3 bases and J by 7 bases. CDR3 loop: CASSETSGRAREQYF. Here the CDR3 DNA reads TGTGCCAGCAGCGAAACTAGCGGGAGGGCTCGAGAGCAGTACTTC.

This clonotype was detected only a few times. The V and J genes are TRBV24-1 and TRBJ2-1, with 12 bases aligning to TRBD1. Germline V lookup: CDR1 KGHDR, CDR2 SFDVKD. The ends lost 3 bases at V and 6 bases at J; junction bases unmatched: 11. The CDR3 length is 18 residues. CDR3 residues: CATSDVKPGTGGRNEQFF. The CDR3 DNA follows: TGTGCCACCAGTGATGTGAAACCCGGGACAGGGGGCCGCAATGAGCAGTTCTTC.

V and J are TRBV20-1 and TRBJ2-3; D is unresolved. V shed 0 bases and J shed 5 bases, with 15 bases lying between them. Per germline, CDR1 DFQATT and CDR2 SNEGSKA (reference sequence). The CDR3 has 15 residues. The CDR3 protein is CSARDRAPSLDTQYF. Written as DNA, the CDR3 is TGCAGTGCTAGAGATAGGGCCCCTTCCCTAGATACGCAGTATTTT.

In its sample, this clonotype was seen a few times. CDR3 amino acids: CASSVYGGVWNTGELFF. The DNA of the CDR3 is TGTGCCAGCAGCGTCTATGGCGGAGTATGGAACACCGGGGAGCTGTTTTTT. This chain joins TRBV11-2 and TRBJ2-2; no definite D call. Germline-derived CDR1 and CDR2 are SGHAT and FQNNGV. V lost 5 bases and J 1 base, leaving 17 bases between the germline ends. This CDR3 has 17 residues.

J is TRBJ1-5 and V is TRBV19, with a tentative D call TRBD1 (6 bases). Germline CDR1 is LNHDA and CDR2 is SQIVND (reference sequence). The CDR3 has 12 residues. Trimming removed 5 bases from V and 6 bases from J, with 8 bases in between. The CDR3 DNA sequence: TGTGCCAGTAGTCACAGGGTTCAGCCCCAGCATTTT. Protein sequence: CASSHRVQPQHF.

This clonotype was observed a handful of times. V gene TRBV4-2 combines with J gene TRBJ1-4; 7 bases match TRBD1. The germline V gene has CDR1 LGHNA and CDR2 YNFKEQ. CDR3 length: 15 amino acids. V was pared by 0 bases and J by 8 bases, with 6 bases of the junction left unmatched. The CDR3 DNA is TGTGCCAGCAGCCAAGATAACAGGGGATGGGAAAAACTGTTTTTT. This gives the protein CASSQDNRGWEKLFF.

In DNA, the CDR3 is TGTGCCAGCAGTTTTGACCTCGGAGCCAAAAACATTCAGTACTTC. Translating it yields CASSFDLGAKNIQYF. J is TRBJ2-4 and V is TRBV7-9; D gene unclear. Trimming stripped 6 bases from V and 0 bases from J, with 12 bases between. The CDR3 contains 15 residues. Germline CDR1 SEHNR, CDR2 FQNEAQ (reference sequence). Full variable domain (remainder filled in from reference TRBV7-9 and TRBJ2-4): DTGVSQNPRHKITKRGQNVTFRCDPISEHNRLYWYRQTLGQGPEFLTYFQNEAQLEKSRLLSDRFSAERPKGSFSTLEIQRTEQGDSAMYLCASSFDLGAKNIQYFGAGTRLSVL.